The present TCR beta chain was sequenced within a study of T cells in Graves' hyperthyroidism and ophthalmopathy. General observations from the study: Among clonotypes expanded in thyroid above 0.001, most were also found in blood. A model built on 13 V-J features separated ophthalmopathy from stable hyperthyroidism.

TCR beta CDR3 region amplification was performed from RNA transcripts. During a first-round RT-PCR of the TCR CDR3, the HTBI primer set was used. TCRdb processed the multiplex PCR reads anew with MiXCR; each CDR3 protein has one entry. The sample lists hundreds of thousands of distinct CDR3 sequences, 15% to 20% seen once, with about 50% in the top ten. Note on this clonotype: Antigen: not known.

V was shortened by 5 bases and J by 3 bases, with 14 bases between the two germline ends. CDR1 and CDR2 (germline): SGHTA, FQGNSA. The CDR3 covers 14 residues. The source is a man in his forties with Graves' ophthalmopathy. The sequencing sample was made of blood. The chain recombines TRBV7-2 with TRBJ2-7; D is unclear. The CDR3 here is CASSTYQTHYEQYF. The CDR3 DNA follows: TGTGCCAGCAGCACCTACCAGACCCACTACGAGCAGTACTTC. The whole variable domain, remainder taken from reference TRBV7-2 and TRBJ2-7, is GAGVSQSPSNKVTEKGKDVELRCDPISGHTALYWYRQSLGQGLEFLIYFQGNSAPDKSGLPSDRFSAERTGGSVSTLTIQRTQQEDSAVYLCASSTYQTHYEQYFGPGTRLTVT.